These T cell receptor beta chains were read from a single sample in a study of CD8 T cells in Susac syndrome. TCRdb re-called the immunoSEQ multiplex PCR reads through MiXCR, storing one row per CDR3 protein. Of about 160,000 distinct CDR3 sequences listed, roughly 94% are singletons. The specimen sequenced was CD4+ T cells from PBMCs. The source of these receptors is a human donor in good health. Both conserved end residues are part of each CDR3. D genes are given only for firm matches. Only some rows state a clone size, as once, few, many or a class for expanded clones.

d_gene	j_gene	abundance	v_gene	CDR3nt	CDR3aa
-	TRBJ2-3	once	TRBV7-9	TGTGCCAGCAGCTCCTCGGTCGATACGCAGTATTTT	CASSSSVDTQYF
TRBD1	TRBJ1-4	-	TRBV20-1	TGCAGTGCTAGGGGGCAGGGGGCAGGGAAACTGTTTTTT	CSARGQGAGKLFF
TRBD1	TRBJ2-7	-	TRBV12-3/TRBV12-4	TGTGCCAGCAGCAACCGGGACAGAGGGTACGAGCAGTACTTC	CASSNRDRGYEQYF
TRBD1	TRBJ1-1	-	TRBV6-2/TRBV6-3	TGTGCCAGTCGACAGGGAACTGAAGCTTTCTTT	CASRQGTEAFF
-	TRBJ1-2	-	TRBV7-2	TGTGCCAGCGCGGCGCAGGACTATGGCTACACCTTC	CASAAQDYGYTF
-	TRBJ1-1	once	TRBV20-1	TGCAGTGCTAGACGTCAGGGCACTGAAGCTTTCTTT	CSARRQGTEAFF
TRBD1	TRBJ1-2	-	TRBV7-9	TGTGCCAGCAGATGGGGACAGGGGGCGTTCTATGGCTACACCTTC	CASRWGQGAFYGYTF
-	TRBJ1-1	-	TRBV30	TGTGCCTGGACCCAGGGACTTGGGGCTTTCTTT	CAWTQGLGAFF
TRBD1	TRBJ1-4	-	TRBV6-5	TGTGCCAGCAGGTCAGGGGGCCTGGGTGAAAAACTGTTTTTT	CASRSGGLGEKLFF
-	TRBJ2-5	-	TRBV29-1	TGCAGCGTTGGTGGACTGGAAGAGACCCAGTACTTC	CSVGGLEETQYF
-	TRBJ2-1	-	TRBV5-1	TGCGCCAGCAGCTTGGCTATGGGTAATGAGCAGTTCTTC	CASSLAMGNEQFF
TRBD2	TRBJ2-3	-	TRBV7-2	TGTGCCAGCAGCTTACTCCCGGCTAGCGGGGGCACAGATACGCAGTATTTT	CASSLLPASGGTDTQYF
-	TRBJ1-5	-	TRBV29-1	TGCAGCGTTGGTGTGGGGACATCGGGCAATCAGCCCCAGCATTTT	CSVGVGTSGNQPQHF
TRBD1	TRBJ2-7	-	TRBV11-2	TGTGCCAGCAGCTACCGGACAGGGAGGTTGTTCGACGAGCAGTACTTC	CASSYRTGRLFDEQYF
-	TRBJ2-3	-	TRBV6-2/TRBV6-3	TGTGCCAGCAGAGCCCACAGGGATCCCGGTACGCAGTATTTT	CASRAHRDPGTQYF
-	TRBJ2-3	-	TRBV27	TGTGCCAGCAACCAGCGGAGAGACACAGATACGCAGTATTTT	CASNQRRDTDTQYF
TRBD1	TRBJ1-3	-	TRBV29-1	TGCAGCGTTTCCGACAGGGGGGTAGACACCATATATTTT	CSVSDRGVDTIYF
-	TRBJ1-1	-	TRBV15	TGTGCCACCAAATTCGGGGCCGGGACTGAAGCTTTCTTT	CATKFGAGTEAFF
TRBD1	TRBJ1-2	-	TRBV6-5	TGTGCCAGCAGGCCGAGCACAGGGGGAAGCTATGGCTACACCTTC	CASRPSTGGSYGYTF
-	TRBJ2-5	-	TRBV6-2/TRBV6-3	TGTGCCAGCAGCCCAGGGGACTACCGCCAAGAGACCCAGTACTTC	CASSPGDYRQETQYF
-	TRBJ2-5	once	TRBV6-5	TGTGCCAGCAGTTACTCGAATCGGGGCCAAGAGACCCAGTACTTC	CASSYSNRGQETQYF
-	TRBJ2-1	-	TRBV5-1	TGCGCCAGCAGCTGGACCGGGACGATCGAAAATGAGCAGTTCTTC	CASSWTGTIENEQFF
-	TRBJ1-2	-	TRBV7-3	TGTGCCAGCAGCCAACAGGGAGGTGGCGGCTACACCTTC	CASSQQGGGGYTF
-	TRBJ2-1	-	TRBV5-1	TGCGCCAGCAGCTTCGGGGGTAGCGATAATGAGCAGTTCTTC	CASSFGGSDNEQFF
-	TRBJ1-5	-	TRBV6-2/TRBV6-3	TGTGCCAGCAGTTACGAAGGGGACACCCATAGCAATCAGCCCCAGCATTTT	CASSYEGDTHSNQPQHF
-	TRBJ2-1	-	TRBV29-1	TGCAGCGCCCGAAGGGGGAACAATGAGCAGTTCTTC	CSARRGNNEQFF
-	TRBJ2-7	-	TRBV19	TGTGCCAGTAGTATTACGGCGACAGGTTCCTACGAGCAGTACTTC	CASSITATGSYEQYF
-	TRBJ2-2	-	TRBV6-6	TGTGCCAGCAGCCCGGACTGGAACACCGGGGAGCTGTTTTTT	CASSPDWNTGELFF
TRBD2	TRBJ2-5	-	TRBV28	TGTGCCACCGTCTTAAATCCAGCGGGGGGCCAAGAGACCCAGTACTTC	CATVLNPAGGQETQYF
TRBD1	TRBJ2-2	-	TRBV19	TGTGCCAGTACCCCGCTCGACAGGGGTGGCGGTACCGGGGAGCTGTTTTTT	CASTPLDRGGGTGELFF
-	TRBJ1-1	-	TRBV29-1	TGCAGCGTTGAATTGGGAATGAACACTGAAGCTTTCTTT	CSVELGMNTEAFF
TRBD2	TRBJ2-3	once	TRBV6-4	TGTGCCAGCAGTGCCCGGAGCGGGGGGGCAGATACGCAGTATTTT	CASSARSGGADTQYF
TRBD1	TRBJ2-5	-	TRBV5-1	TGCGCCAGCAGCTCCGGACAGGGTCTTCAAGAGACCCAGTACTTC	CASSSGQGLQETQYF
-	TRBJ2-2	-	TRBV20-1	TGCAGTGCTAGAGATCGGGCGAACGGGGAGCTGTTTTTT	CSARDRANGELFF
-	TRBJ1-3	-	TRBV20-1	TGCAGTGCTAGAGTTGCAGTTCTCTCTGGAAACACCATATATTTT	CSARVAVLSGNTIYF
-	TRBJ2-7	-	TRBV2	TGTGCCAGCAGGTATCAACAGGATTCCTACGAGCAGTACTTC	CASRYQQDSYEQYF
-	TRBJ2-7	-	TRBV14	TGTGCCAGCAGCCAAGTTACGGGAATAAAGCAGTACTTC	CASSQVTGIKQYF
TRBD1	TRBJ2-4	-	TRBV6-6	TGTGCCAGCAGGGAACAGGGGTCCAGATTAAACATTCAGTACTTC	CASREQGSRLNIQYF
TRBD2	TRBJ2-2	-	TRBV10-3	TGTGCCATCAGTGAGTCTGCTAGCGGGAGGAACACCGGGGAGCTGTTTTTT	CAISESASGRNTGELFF
-	TRBJ2-5	-	TRBV7-9	TGTGCCAGCAGCTTGGCGGCAGGGGTCGGGACCCAGTACTTC	CASSLAAGVGTQYF
-	TRBJ2-5	once	TRBV29-1	TGCAGCGTTGAGCGGGATAACCAAGAGACCCAGTACTTC	CSVERDNQETQYF
-	TRBJ1-2	-	TRBV10-3	TGTGCCATCAGTGAGCGGCAGGCTAACTATGGCTACACCTTC	CAISERQANYGYTF
TRBD1	TRBJ2-7	-	TRBV7-3	TGTGCCAGCAGCTCAACGACAGGGTCCTACGAGCAGTACTTC	CASSSTTGSYEQYF
TRBD1	TRBJ2-6	few	TRBV29-1	TGCAGCGTTGTACAGGGGGCTGGGGCCAACGTCCTGACTTTC	CSVVQGAGANVLTF
-	TRBJ1-1	once	TRBV5-1	TGCGCCAGCAGCCGGGAAGGGGTTGGCACTGAAGCTTTCTTT	CASSREGVGTEAFF
TRBD1	TRBJ2-5	few	TRBV10-3	TGTGCCATCAGAAAGGACAGGGGGCAAGAGACCCAGTACTTC	CAIRKDRGQETQYF
-	TRBJ1-5	-	TRBV19	TGTGCCAGTAGAGGAAGCAATCAGCCCCAGCATTTT	CASRGSNQPQHF
-	TRBJ2-4	once	TRBV20-1	TGCAGTGCTTTTACGCCGGGAGAAAACCATGACATTCAGTACTTC	CSAFTPGENHDIQYF